These 21 T cell receptor beta chains were all obtained from the same sample, sequenced in a study of shared clonotypes between healthy human individuals. Here immunoSEQ multiplex PCR was the method, and the copy in TCRdb shows in-frame clones only, minus some. The sample comprises around 510,000 clones, around 78% of which are singletons, and around 11% rests with the top ten. The sample consisted of PBMCs. Receptor source: a woman aged 40-49 years in good health. Some clones in this sample may be carry-over from other donors' samples.

The J gene is TRBJ2-3, the V gene TRBV11-3, with 8 bases identical to TRBD2. Losses at the gene ends were 5 bases for V and 2 bases for J; bases not matched to a gene: 6. In germline, CDR1 is SGHNT, CDR2 YENEEA. The CDR3 has 15 amino acids. CDR3 residues: CASSPGGTHTDTQYF. In DNA form, the CDR3 reads TGTGCCAGCAGCCCGGGGGGGACACACACAGATACGCAGTATTTT. Combining the CDR3 with reference TRBV11-3 and TRBJ2-3 gives the whole variable domain EAGVVQSPRYKIIEKKQPVAFWCNPISGHNTLYWYLQNLGQGPELLIRYENEEAVDDSQLPKDRFSAERLKGVDSTLKIQPAELGDSAVYLCASSPGGTHTDTQYFGPGTRLTVL.

The V gene is TRBV29-1, the J gene TRBJ2-7; TRBD1 or TRBD2 may be the D gene (6 bases each). The CDR3 contains 14 residues. The ends were cut back, 7 bases at V and 3 bases at J, with 19 bases in the middle. Germline V CDR1 and CDR2: SQVTM, ANQGSEA. The CDR3, as DNA: TGCAGCGCCACACGGGGGCAGAGAGACTACGAGCAGTACTTC. It translates to CSATRGQRDYEQYF.

The chain employs TRBV18 and TRBJ2-2, with a possible D match to TRBD1 (6 bases). Germline values: CDR1 KGHSH, CDR2 LQKENI. The CDR3 has 14 residues. With 8 bases removed from V and 4 bases from J, the gap between germline ends came to 14 bases. The CDR3, as DNA: TGTGCCAGCCGGCAGGGGCGTAGCACCGGGGAGCTGTTTTTT. This gives the protein CASRQGRSTGELFF.

A remark on this clone: A single base is all that separates this from a far larger clone, so a read error is likely. Other nucleotide sequences from this sample produce the same CDR3. The CDR3 DNA reads TGTGCCAGCAGCCCTCGAGGCGGGAGGATGGTCGGGGAGCTGTTTTTT. Protein sequence: CASSPRGGRMVGELFF. The genes are TRBV5-4 and TRBJ2-2; 8 nucleotides agree with TRBD2. This CDR3 is built from 16 residues. Germline V gives CDR1 SGHNT, CDR2 YYREEE (reference sequence). Trimming cost V 4 bases and J 7 bases; bases outside gene matches: 12. The full variable domain, with the rest looked up from reference TRBV5-4 and TRBJ2-2, is ETGVTQSPTHLIKTRGQQVTLRCSSQSGHNTVSWYQQALGQGPQFIFQYYREEENGRGNFPPRFSGLQFPNYSSELNVNALELDDSALYLCASSPRGGRMVGELFFGEGSRLTVL.

This clone occurred once. The genes are TRBV28 and TRBJ2-7, with 8 bases identical to TRBD1. V gave up 4 bases and J gave up 4 bases; unmatched junction bases: 3. The CDR3 runs to 13 residues. Per the germline V gene, CDR1 is MDHEN and CDR2 is SYDVKM. The CDR3 DNA sequence: TGTGCCAGCAGTTCCCAGGGGGCTTACGAGCAGTACTTC. This sequence encodes CASSSQGAYEQYF.

Remarks on this clone: Distinct nucleotide sequences in the sample also encode this CDR3. This rearrangement joins TRBV7-2 to TRBJ2-7; no clear D. The germline CDR1 and CDR2 sequences are SGHTA and FQGNSA. The CDR3 is 13 residues long. V dropped 1 base and J dropped 3 bases, with 7 bases sitting between them. This chain's CDR3 is CASSLGDGYEQYF. The CDR3 DNA sequence: TGTGCCAGCAGCTTAGGTGATGGCTACGAGCAGTACTTC.

The rearrangement joins TRBV2 to TRBJ2-3; D is unresolved. This CDR3 region has 13 residues. Germline values: CDR1 SNHLY, CDR2 FYNNEI. Trimming shortened V by 6 bases and J by 7 bases, and 14 bases separated the two germline ends. The CDR3 DNA is TGTGCCAGCAGCCATGGGCTGTTGAATACGCAGTATTTT. This encodes CASSHGLLNTQYF. The whole variable domain, remainder taken from reference TRBV2 and TRBJ2-3, is EPEVTQTPSHQVTQMGQEVILRCVPISNHLYFYWYRQILGQKVEFLVSFYNNEISEKSEIFDDQFSVERPDGSNFTLKIRSTKLEDSAMYFCASSHGLLNTQYFGPGTRLTVL.

In regard to this clone: Given a far larger clone just one base away, this is likely a sequencing read error. The sample holds other DNA sequences that translate to the same CDR3. The CDR3 DNA reads as TGCAGCGTAGCGGACAGTGCAACTAATGAAAAACTGTTTTTT. This encodes CSVADSATNEKLFF. The chain has TRBV29-1 and TRBJ1-4; D possibly corresponds to TRBD1 (6 bases). The V and J ends lost 6 bases and 0 bases respectively, with 11 bases between them. The CDR3 extends over 14 amino acids. Germline assignment: CDR1 SQVTM and CDR2 ANQGSEA.

The rearrangement uses TRBV25-1 and TRBJ2-7; D might be TRBD1 (6 bases). CDR3 length equals 14 residues. Germline CDR1 is MGHDK and CDR2 is SYGVNS. V dropped 10 bases and J dropped 5 bases, with 21 bases sitting between them. The CDR3, as DNA: TGTGCCACGTCCCCAGAGCAACAGGGTAACGAGCAGTACTTC. As protein: CATSPEQQGNEQYF.

This clone was seen only a few times. The genes are TRBV14 and TRBJ2-1, with 7 bases fitting TRBD2. The CDR3 sequence is 16 residues long. From germline, CDR1 is SGHDN and CDR2 FVKESK. Losses at the gene ends were 1 base for V and 2 bases for J; bases not matched to a gene: 5. For the CDR3, the DNA is TGTGCCAGCAGCCAAGTGTGGCTAGCGGCCTACAATGAGCAGTTCTTC. Translated: CASSQVWLAAYNEQFF.

The V gene is TRBV4-3, the J gene TRBJ2-3; D is ambiguous. This CDR3 comprises 17 residues. V lost 0 bases, J lost 1 base, and 14 bases lay in between. Germline loops: CDR1 LGHNA, CDR2 YSLEER. Written as DNA, the CDR3 is TGCGCCAGCAGCCAAGATGTGATTAGCTTCCGCACAGATACGCAGTATTTT. Encoded protein: CASSQDVISFRTDTQYF.

The V and J genes are TRBV6-6 and TRBJ1-1; D ambiguous. Germline CDR1 is MNHNY and CDR2 is SVGAGI (reference sequence). The CDR3 extends over 14 amino acids. The V gene lost 0 bases and the J gene lost 1 base, with 6 bases spanning the gap. The CDR3 sequence: CASSYSKGNTEAFF. The CDR3 DNA reads as TGTGCCAGCAGTTACTCTAAGGGGAACACTGAAGCTTTCTTT.

The V gene is TRBV28, the J gene TRBJ1-1, with D unclear. The V end was cut by 7 bases, the J end by 0 bases, with 12 bases between. CDR1 is MDHEN and CDR2 is SYDVKM in the germline V gene. CDR3 length: 14 residues. Here the CDR3 reads CASTAAGVNTEAFF. DNA for the CDR3: TGTGCCAGCACCGCGGCCGGGGTGAACACTGAAGCTTTCTTT.

The chain couples TRBV21-1 to TRBJ2-7; the tabulated D call, TRBD1, remains unverified against the DNA. TRBV21-1 is an annotated pseudogene. The CDR3 length is 16 residues. The CDR3 region is CASSKGRRDRSYEQYF. CDR3 bases: TGTGCCAGCAGCAAAGGCAGGCGGGACAGGAGCTACGAGCAGTACTTC.

V and J are TRBV21-1 and TRBJ2-5. TRBV21-1 is a known pseudogene. The CDR3 loop spans 15 amino acids. CDR3 DNA sequence: TGTGCCAGCAGCAAAGAGGGGGGTATGGCAGAGACCCAGTACTTC. It encodes CASSKEGGMAETQYF.

The CDR3 loop reads CAIRNARRYEQYF. DNA for the CDR3: TGTGCCATCAGAAACGCAAGGAGATACGAGCAGTACTTC. The chain is built from TRBV10-3 and TRBJ2-5; D is ambiguous. The end of the DNA aligns better with TRBJ2-7, so the J call may be wrong. Germline assignment: CDR1 ENHRY and CDR2 SYGVKD. This CDR3 has 13 amino acids.

In its sample, this clone was seen a few times. The gene calls are TRBV25-1 and TRBJ1-4; weak D call: TRBD1 (6 bases). Germline CDR1 is MGHDK and CDR2 is SYGVNS. The CDR3 totals 13 residues. Trimming took 5 bases from V and 5 from J, leaving 9 bases between them. The CDR3 nucleotides are TGTGCCAGCAGTACGGGGGGCAATGAAAAACTGTTTTTT. As protein: CASSTGGNEKLFF.

The J gene is TRBJ1-2, the V gene TRBV7-8, with a possible D match to TRBD1 (5 bases). V was cut by 0 bases and J by 4 bases, with 21 bases left in between. The CDR3 sequence is 18 residues long. Germline CDR1 SGHVS, CDR2 FQNEAQ. CDR3 DNA: TGTGCCAGCAGCTTAGCTGGGGGGAGGACGGGAAATTTCTATGGCTACACCTTC. This codes for CASSLAGGRTGNFYGYTF.

Many counts were recorded for this clone. The chain links TRBV5-5 to TRBJ2-7; no clear D. The germline V gene has CDR1 SGHKS and CDR2 YYEKEE (reference sequence). The CDR3 covers 14 residues. V lost 0 bases, J lost 1 base, and 8 bases lay in between. Here the CDR3 DNA reads TGTGCCAGCAGCTTGGTCGGACGGTCCTACGAGCAGTACTTC. Translated: CASSLVGRSYEQYF.

Notes on this clone: A far more abundant clone sits one base away, making this likely a read error. The chain has TRBV30 and TRBJ1-1; no firm D call. The germline V gene has CDR1 GTSNPN and CDR2 SVGIG (reference sequence). CDR3 size: 12 residues. The CDR3 region has the DNA TGTGCCTGCAGTGTAGGGAACACTGAAGCTTTCTTT. Translating it yields CACSVGNTEAFF.

This chain uses TRBV27 with TRBJ2-1, with TRBD2 as a possible D gene (6 bases). CDR3 size: 15 residues. Germline V gives CDR1 MNHEY, CDR2 SMNVEV (reference sequence). With 2 bases removed from V and 4 bases from J, the gap between germline ends came to 12 bases. This CDR3 reads CASSLVASVYNEQFF. The DNA of the CDR3 is TGTGCCAGCAGTTTAGTGGCTAGCGTTTACAATGAGCAGTTCTTC.